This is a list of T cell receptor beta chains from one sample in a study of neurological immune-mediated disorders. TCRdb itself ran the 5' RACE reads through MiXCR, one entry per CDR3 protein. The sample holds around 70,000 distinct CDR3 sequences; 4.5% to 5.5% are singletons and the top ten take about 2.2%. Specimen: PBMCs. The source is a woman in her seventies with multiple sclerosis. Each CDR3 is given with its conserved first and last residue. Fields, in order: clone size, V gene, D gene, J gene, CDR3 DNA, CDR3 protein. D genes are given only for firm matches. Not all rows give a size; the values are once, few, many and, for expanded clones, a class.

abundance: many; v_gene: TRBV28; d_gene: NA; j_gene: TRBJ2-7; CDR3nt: TGTGCCAGCACCCAGGGCACCGTAGCCGGGGAGCAGTACTTC; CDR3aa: CASTQGTVAGEQYF
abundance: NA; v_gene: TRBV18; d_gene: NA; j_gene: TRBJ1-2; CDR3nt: TGTGCCAGCTCACCAGACGTAGGCGGCTACACCTTC; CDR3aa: CASSPDVGGYTF
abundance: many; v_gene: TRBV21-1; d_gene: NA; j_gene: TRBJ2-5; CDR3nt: TGTGCCAGCAGCAGTGGACTAGCGGGGGGAGAGACCCAGTACTTC; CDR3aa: CASSSGLAGGETQYF
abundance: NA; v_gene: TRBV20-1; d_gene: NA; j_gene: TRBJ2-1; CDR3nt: TGCAGTGCTAGAGGGAAGGGCTCCTACAATGAGCAGTTCTTC; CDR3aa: CSARGKGSYNEQFF
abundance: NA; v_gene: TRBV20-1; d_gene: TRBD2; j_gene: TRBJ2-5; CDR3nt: TGCAGTGCTACTCCGGGACTAGGGGTGGGGACCCAGTACTTC; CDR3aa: CSATPGLGVGTQYF
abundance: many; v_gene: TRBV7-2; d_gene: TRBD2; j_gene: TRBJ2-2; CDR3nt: TGTGCCAGCAGCTTATTACGTTTGACTAGCGGACCGACCGGGGAGCTGTTTTTT; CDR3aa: CASSLLRLTSGPTGELFF
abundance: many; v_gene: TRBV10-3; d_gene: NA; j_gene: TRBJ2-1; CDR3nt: TGTGCCATCAGTGAAGGCGTCGACAATGAGCAGTTCTTC; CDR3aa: CAISEGVDNEQFF
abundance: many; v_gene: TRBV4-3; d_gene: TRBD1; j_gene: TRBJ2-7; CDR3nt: TGCGCCAGCAGCCAAGAATACCTCGTGGGGACAGGGTTGATCCACGAGCAGTACTTC; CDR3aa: CASSQEYLVGTGLIHEQYF
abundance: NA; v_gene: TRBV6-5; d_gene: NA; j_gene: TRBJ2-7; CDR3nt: TGTGCCAGCAGTTACTCGGTCAGTTACGAGCAGTACTTC; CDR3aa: CASSYSVSYEQYF
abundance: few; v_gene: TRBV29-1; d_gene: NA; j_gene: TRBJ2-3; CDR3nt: TGCAGCGTTGATGACGGGAGACTCACAGATACGCAGTATTTT; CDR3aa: CSVDDGRLTDTQYF
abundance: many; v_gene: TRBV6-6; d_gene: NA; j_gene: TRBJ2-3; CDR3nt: TGTGCCAGCAGTTATGCGGGACGCACAGATACGCGGTATTTT; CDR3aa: CASSYAGRTDTRYF
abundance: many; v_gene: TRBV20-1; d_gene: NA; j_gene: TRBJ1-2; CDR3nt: TGCAGTGCCCCCCTCCGAGACATCCTTGGCTACACCTTC; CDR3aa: CSAPLRDILGYTF
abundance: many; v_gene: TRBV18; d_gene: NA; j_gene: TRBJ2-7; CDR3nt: TGTGCCAGCTCACCATGGGCAGGGGAAGAACACGAGCAGTACTTC; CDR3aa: CASSPWAGEEHEQYF
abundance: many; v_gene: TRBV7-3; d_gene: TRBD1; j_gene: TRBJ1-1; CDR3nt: TGTGCCAGCAGCTCCCGGGGACAGGGGAACACTGAAGCTTTCTTT; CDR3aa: CASSSRGQGNTEAFF
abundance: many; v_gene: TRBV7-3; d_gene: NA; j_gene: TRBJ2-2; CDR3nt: TGTGCCAGCAGCTTAACCGGATCGAACACCGGGGAGCTGTTTTTT; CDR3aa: CASSLTGSNTGELFF
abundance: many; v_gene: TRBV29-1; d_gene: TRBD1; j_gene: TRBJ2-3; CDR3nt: TGCAGCGCAGGACAGGGGCCCACAGATACGCAGTATTTT; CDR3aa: CSAGQGPTDTQYF
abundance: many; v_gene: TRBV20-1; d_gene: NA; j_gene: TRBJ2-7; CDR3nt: TGCAGTGCTCGCAAGAATTTTCGCTACGAGCAGTACTTC; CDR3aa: CSARKNFRYEQYF
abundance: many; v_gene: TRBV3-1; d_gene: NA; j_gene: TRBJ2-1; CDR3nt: TGTGCCAGCAGCCAAGAATTGAGCTCCTACAATGAGCAGTTCTTC; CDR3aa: CASSQELSSYNEQFF
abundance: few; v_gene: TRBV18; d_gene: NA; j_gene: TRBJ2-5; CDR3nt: TGTGCCAGCTCACTCGGACTGGGGAGTTACCAAGAGACCCAGTACTTC; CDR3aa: CASSLGLGSYQETQYF
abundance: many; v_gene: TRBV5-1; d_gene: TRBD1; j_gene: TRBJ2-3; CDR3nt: TGCGCCAGCAGCCCCACAGGGGACAGCACAGATACGCAGTATTTT; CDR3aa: CASSPTGDSTDTQYF
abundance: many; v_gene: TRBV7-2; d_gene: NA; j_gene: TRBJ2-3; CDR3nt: TGTGCCAGCAGCCATTGGACAGATACGCAGTATTTT; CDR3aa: CASSHWTDTQYF
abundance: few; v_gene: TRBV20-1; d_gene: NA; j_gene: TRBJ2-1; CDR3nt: TGCAGTGCGTCGAGGGACTTGAACAATGAGCAGTTCTTC; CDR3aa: CSASRDLNNEQFF
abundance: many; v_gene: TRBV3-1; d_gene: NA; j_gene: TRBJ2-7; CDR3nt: TGTGCCAGCAGCTTCGGGAGTCCCTACGAGCAGTACTTC; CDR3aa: CASSFGSPYEQYF
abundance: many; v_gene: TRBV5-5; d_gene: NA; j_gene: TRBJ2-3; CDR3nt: TGTGCCAGCAGACCTCATGGTCCCGGAAGAGATACGCAGTATTTT; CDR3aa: CASRPHGPGRDTQYF
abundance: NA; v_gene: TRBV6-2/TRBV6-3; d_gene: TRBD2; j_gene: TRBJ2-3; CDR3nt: TGTGCCAGCAGAATAGCGGGAGCTCCAGATACGCAGTATTTT; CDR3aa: CASRIAGAPDTQYF
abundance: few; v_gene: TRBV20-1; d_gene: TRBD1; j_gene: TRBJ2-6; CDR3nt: TGCAGTGCTAGAGGTCTTGGGACAGGGGAGTCCGGGGCCAACGTCCTGACTTTC; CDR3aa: CSARGLGTGESGANVLTF
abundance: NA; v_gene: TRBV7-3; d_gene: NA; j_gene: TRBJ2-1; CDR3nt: TGTGCCAGCAGCTTAAGTCCAGGGGTCTCCTACAATGAGCAGTTCTTC; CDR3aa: CASSLSPGVSYNEQFF
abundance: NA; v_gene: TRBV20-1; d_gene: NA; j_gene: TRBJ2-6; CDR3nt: TGCAGTGCTAGCCCTTGGGGCGCCAACGTCCTGACTTTC; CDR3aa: CSASPWGANVLTF
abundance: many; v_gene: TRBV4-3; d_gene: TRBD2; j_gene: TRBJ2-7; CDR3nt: TGCGCCAGCAGCCCCGCCCCCCCCATTTCTAGCGGGTCCTACGAGCAGTACTTC; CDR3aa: CASSPAPPISSGSYEQYF
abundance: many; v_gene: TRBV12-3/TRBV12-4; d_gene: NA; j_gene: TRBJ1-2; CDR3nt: TGTGCCAGCAGGGCACACGACTATGGCTACACCTTC; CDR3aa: CASRAHDYGYTF
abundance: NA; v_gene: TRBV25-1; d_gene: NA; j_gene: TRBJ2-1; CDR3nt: TGTGCCAGCACCCAATACAATGAGCAGTTCTTC; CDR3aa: CASTQYNEQFF
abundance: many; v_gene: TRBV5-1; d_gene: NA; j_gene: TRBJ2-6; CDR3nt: TGCGCCAGCAGCTTGGAGGCCAGTCACTCTGGGGCCAACGTCCTGACTTTC; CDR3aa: CASSLEASHSGANVLTF
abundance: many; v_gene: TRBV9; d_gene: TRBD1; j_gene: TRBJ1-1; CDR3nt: TGTGCCAGCAGCTCCCGGACAGGGGTGAACACTGAAGCTTTCTTT; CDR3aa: CASSSRTGVNTEAFF
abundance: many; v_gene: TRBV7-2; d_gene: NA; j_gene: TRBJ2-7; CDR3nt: TGTGCCAGCAGGGGAGGCGGGAAAGGGTACGAGCAGTACTTC; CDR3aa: CASRGGGKGYEQYF
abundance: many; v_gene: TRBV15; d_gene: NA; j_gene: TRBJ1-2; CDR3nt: TGTGCCACCAGCAGAGATTATGGTGGCTACACCTTC; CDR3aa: CATSRDYGGYTF
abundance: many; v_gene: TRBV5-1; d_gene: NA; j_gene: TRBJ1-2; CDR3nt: TGCGCCAGCACAAAAACATCTTCAGAAGGCTACACCTTC; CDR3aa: CASTKTSSEGYTF
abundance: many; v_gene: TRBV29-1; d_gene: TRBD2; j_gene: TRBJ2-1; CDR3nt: TGCAGCGGCGGGGGAGCGGGAGGGCACAATGAGCAGTTCTTC; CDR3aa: CSGGGAGGHNEQFF
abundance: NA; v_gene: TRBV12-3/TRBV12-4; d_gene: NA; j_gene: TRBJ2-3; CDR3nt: TGTGCCAGCAGTTTTCGGGTTTCAGATACGCAGTATTTT; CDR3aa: CASSFRVSDTQYF
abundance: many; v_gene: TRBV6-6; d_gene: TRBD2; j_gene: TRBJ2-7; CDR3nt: TGTGCCAGCAGACACTCCGGACTAGCGCACGAGCAGTACTTC; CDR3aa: CASRHSGLAHEQYF
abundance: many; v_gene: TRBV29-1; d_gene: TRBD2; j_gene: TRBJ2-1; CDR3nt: TGCAGCTCAGCTGGCGGGAGGGCCTACAATGAGCAGTTCTTC; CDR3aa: CSSAGGRAYNEQFF
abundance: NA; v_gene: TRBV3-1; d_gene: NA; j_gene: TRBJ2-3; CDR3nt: TGTGCCAGCAGCCAAGAAATGCCGGGGGGCATACATACGCAGTATTTT; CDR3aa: CASSQEMPGGIHTQYF
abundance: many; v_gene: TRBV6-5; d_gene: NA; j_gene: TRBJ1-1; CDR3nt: TGTGCCAGCAGTTACTCGCCCGGGTCGGGCACTGAAGCTTTCTTT; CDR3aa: CASSYSPGSGTEAFF
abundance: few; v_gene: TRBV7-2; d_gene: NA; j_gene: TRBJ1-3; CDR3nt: TGTGCCAGCAGCTTAGATGGTACAGGCAAGGGAAACACCATATATTTT; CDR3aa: CASSLDGTGKGNTIYF
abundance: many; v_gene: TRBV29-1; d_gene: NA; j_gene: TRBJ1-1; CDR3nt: TGCAGCGTTGCCGGGTCGAACACTGAAGCTTTCTTT; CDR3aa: CSVAGSNTEAFF
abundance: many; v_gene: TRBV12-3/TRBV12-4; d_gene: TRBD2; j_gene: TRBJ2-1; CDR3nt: TGTGCCAGCAGCAGACTAGCGGTCTACAATGAGCAGTTCTTC; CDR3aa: CASSRLAVYNEQFF
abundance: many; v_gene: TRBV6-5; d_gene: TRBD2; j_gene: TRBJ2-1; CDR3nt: TGTGCCAGCGGAACTAGCGGGAGTCCGGGTGAGCAGTTCTTC; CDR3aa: CASGTSGSPGEQFF
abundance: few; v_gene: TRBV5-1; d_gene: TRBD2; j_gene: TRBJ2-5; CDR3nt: TGCGCCAGCAGCTTGGAACTAGCGGTTGAGACCCAGTACTTC; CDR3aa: CASSLELAVETQYF
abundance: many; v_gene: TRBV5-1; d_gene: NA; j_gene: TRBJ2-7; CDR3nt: TGCGCCAGCAGCCAGGTACCCGGGTACGAGCAGTACTTC; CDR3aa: CASSQVPGYEQYF
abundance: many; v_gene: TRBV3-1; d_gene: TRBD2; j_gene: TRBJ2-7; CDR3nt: TGTGCCAGCAGCCCGGGACTAGCGAGTTCCTACGAGCAGTACTTC; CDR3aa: CASSPGLASSYEQYF
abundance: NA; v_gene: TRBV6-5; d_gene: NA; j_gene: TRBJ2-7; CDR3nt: TGTGCCAGCAGTTACTCGGGACGCCGGGCGGGAGAGCAGTACTTC; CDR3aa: CASSYSGRRAGEQYF
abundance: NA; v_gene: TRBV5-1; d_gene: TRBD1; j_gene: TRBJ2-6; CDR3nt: TGCGCCAGCCATGCTTCAGACAGGGGCCCCACTGGGGCCAACGTCCTGACTTTC; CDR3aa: CASHASDRGPTGANVLTF
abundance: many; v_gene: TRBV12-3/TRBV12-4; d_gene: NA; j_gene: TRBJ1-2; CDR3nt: TGTGCCAGCAGTTTCGGTATTCACTATGGCTACACCTTC; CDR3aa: CASSFGIHYGYTF
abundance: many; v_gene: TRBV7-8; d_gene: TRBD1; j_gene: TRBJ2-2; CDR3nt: TGTGCCAGCAGCCCCGGGACAGGGAGCGGGGAGCTGTTTTTT; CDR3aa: CASSPGTGSGELFF
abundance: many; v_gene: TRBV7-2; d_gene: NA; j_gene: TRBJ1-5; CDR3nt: TGTGCCAGCAGCCGTTGGGATAGCAATCAGCCCCAGCATTTT; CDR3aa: CASSRWDSNQPQHF
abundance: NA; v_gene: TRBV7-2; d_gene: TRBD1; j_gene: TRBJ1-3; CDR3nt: TGTGCCAGCAGCGTAACCGGGACAGGTTTAGGAAACACCATATATTTT; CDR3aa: CASSVTGTGLGNTIYF
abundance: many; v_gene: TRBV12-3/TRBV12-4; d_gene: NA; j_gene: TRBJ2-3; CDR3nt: TGTGCCAGCAGCCCACCAGGGCTGTTCCAAACAGATACGCAGTATTTT; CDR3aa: CASSPPGLFQTDTQYF
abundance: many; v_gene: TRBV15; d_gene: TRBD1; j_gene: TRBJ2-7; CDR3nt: TGTGCCACCAGCAGAGATTTCGGACAGGCCCCCCGAGACTTC; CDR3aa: CATSRDFGQAPRDF
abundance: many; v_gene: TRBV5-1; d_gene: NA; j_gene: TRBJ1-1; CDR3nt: TGCGCCAGCAGCTTGGGGGTGACAGACGAAGCTTTCTTT; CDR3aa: CASSLGVTDEAFF